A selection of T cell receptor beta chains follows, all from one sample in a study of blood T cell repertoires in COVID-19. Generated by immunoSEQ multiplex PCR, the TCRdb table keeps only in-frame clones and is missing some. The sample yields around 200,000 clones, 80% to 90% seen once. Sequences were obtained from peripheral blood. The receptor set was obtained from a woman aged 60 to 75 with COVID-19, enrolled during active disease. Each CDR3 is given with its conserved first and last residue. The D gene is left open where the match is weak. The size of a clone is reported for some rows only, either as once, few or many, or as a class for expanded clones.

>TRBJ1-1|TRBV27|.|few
TGTGCCAGCAGTTTACGGGGGAACACTGAAGCTTTCTTT
CASSLRGNTEAFF
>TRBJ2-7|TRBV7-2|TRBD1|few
TGTGCCAGCAGCCGGGACAGGGGGAAGTACGAGCAGTACTTC
CASSRDRGKYEQYF
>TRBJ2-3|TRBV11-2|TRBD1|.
TGTGCCAGCAGCCCGCGGACAGGGTTGGTAGATACGCAGTATTTT
CASSPRTGLVDTQYF
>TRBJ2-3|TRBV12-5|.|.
TGTGCTAGTGGTTTTAGGGGGGGGCGCGAAGATACGCAGTATTTT
CASGFRGGREDTQYF
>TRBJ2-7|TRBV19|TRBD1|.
TGTGCCAGTAGTATAGGGGACAGTACCTACGAGCAGTACTTC
CASSIGDSTYEQYF
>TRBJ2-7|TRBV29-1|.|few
TGCAGCGTTGAAACAGGGTACGAGCAGTACTTC
CSVETGYEQYF
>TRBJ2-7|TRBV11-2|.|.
TGTGCCAGCAGCTTAGAGTGGGCCCTCTCCTACGAGCAGTACTTC
CASSLEWALSYEQYF
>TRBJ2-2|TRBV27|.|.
TGTGCCAGCAGTTTATACCCTATCGGGGAGCTGTTTTTT
CASSLYPIGELFF
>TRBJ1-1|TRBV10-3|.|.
TGTGCCATCAGTGATACGCCCAGTGAAGCTTTCTTT
CAISDTPSEAFF
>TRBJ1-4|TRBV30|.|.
TGTGCCTGGAGTGGACAGCCTAATGAAAAACTGTTTTTT
CAWSGQPNEKLFF
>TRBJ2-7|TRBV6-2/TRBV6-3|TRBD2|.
TGTGCCAGCAGCCAACCGGCTAGCGGGAGAGGGGAGCAGTACTTC
CASSQPASGRGEQYF
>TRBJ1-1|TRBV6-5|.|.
TGTGCCAGCAGTTACTCGAGGAACACTGAAGCTTTCTTT
CASSYSRNTEAFF
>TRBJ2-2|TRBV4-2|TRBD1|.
TGTGCCAGCAGCCAAGATAGCAGGGGGCTCGGGGAGCTGTTTTTT
CASSQDSRGLGELFF
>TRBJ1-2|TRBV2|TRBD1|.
TGTGCCAGCAGCGTTGGACAGGGGTATGGCTACACCTTC
CASSVGQGYGYTF
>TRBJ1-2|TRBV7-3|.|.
TGTGCCAGCAGCACGGGCGGATGGGGATCGGGAGGCTACACCTTC
CASSTGGWGSGGYTF
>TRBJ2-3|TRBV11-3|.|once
TGTGCCAGCAGCTCGAATCAGCGGAGCACAGATACGCAGTATTTT
CASSSNQRSTDTQYF
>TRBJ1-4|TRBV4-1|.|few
TGCGCCAGCAGCCGCGAGAGCGGAGGGACGACGGATGAAAAACTGTTTTTT
CASSRESGGTTDEKLFF
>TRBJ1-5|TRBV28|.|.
TGTGCCAGCAGTTTAATGTACAGGAATGATCAGCCCCAGCATTTT
CASSLMYRNDQPQHF
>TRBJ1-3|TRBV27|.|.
TGTGCCAGCAGTTTATATCCGCCGACAGGCGGATCTGGAAACACCATATATTTT
CASSLYPPTGGSGNTIYF
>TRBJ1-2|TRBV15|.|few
TGTGCCACCAGCCTCCGAGGGAATCCCCTCTATGGCTACACCTTC
CATSLRGNPLYGYTF
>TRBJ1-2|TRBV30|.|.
TGTGCCTGGAGTGACCGCCAAGGGAGAGGCTACACCTTC
CAWSDRQGRGYTF
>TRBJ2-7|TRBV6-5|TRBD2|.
TGTGCCAGCAGTTACAGCGGCGGGAGCTCCTACGAGCAGTACTTC
CASSYSGGSSYEQYF
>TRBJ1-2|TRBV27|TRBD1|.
TGTGCCAGCAGTTGGAAGCCTGGGACAGGCTACTATGGCTACACCTTC
CASSWKPGTGYYGYTF
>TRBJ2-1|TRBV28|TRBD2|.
TGTGCCAGCAGTCCCTTAGGGGGACTAGGGTACAATGAGCAGTTCTTC
CASSPLGGLGYNEQFF
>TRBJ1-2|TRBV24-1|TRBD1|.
TGTGCCACCAGAGACCCCGGAGGACAGGGTGTATTTGGTGGCTACACCTTC
CATRDPGGQGVFGGYTF
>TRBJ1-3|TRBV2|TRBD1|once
TGTGCCAGCAATCAAGGGGGCCCCTTCTCTGGAAACACCATATATTTT
CASNQGGPFSGNTIYF
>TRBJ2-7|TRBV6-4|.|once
TGTGCCAGCAGTGACATTTTGGAGAAAGCCCTAAGTAAGTACTTC
CASSDILEKALSKYF
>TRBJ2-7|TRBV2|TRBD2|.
TGTGCCAGCAGTGCTAGCGGGAGGGGCTACGAGCAGTACTTC
CASSASGRGYEQYF
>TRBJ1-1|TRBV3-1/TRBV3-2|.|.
TGTGCCAGCAGCCAAGGAATGAGGGAGACTGAAGCTTTCTTT
CASSQGMRETEAFF
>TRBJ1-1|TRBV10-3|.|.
TGTGCCATCAGTGACAGGGGAAACACTGAAGCTTTCTTT
CAISDRGNTEAFF
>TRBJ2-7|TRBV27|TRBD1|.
TGTGCCAGCAGTTTGTCGGGACAGATATACGAGCAGTACTTC
CASSLSGQIYEQYF
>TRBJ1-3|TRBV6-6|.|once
TGTGCCAGCAGTTACGAGGCGTGGAGTGGAAACACCATATATTTT
CASSYEAWSGNTIYF
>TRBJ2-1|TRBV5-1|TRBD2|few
TGCGCCAGCAGCTTTCGAGCGGGAGGGAGTGAGCAGTTCTTC
CASSFRAGGSEQFF
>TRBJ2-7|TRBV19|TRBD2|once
TGTGCCAGTAGTATACGCGGGGGGCCGAAGATTTACGAGCAGTACTTC
CASSIRGGPKIYEQYF
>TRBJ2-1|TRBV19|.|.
TGTGCCAGTAGTATTCTGGGAGGGGGTGAGCAGTTCTTC
CASSILGGGEQFF
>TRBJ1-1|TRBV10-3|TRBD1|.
TGTGCCATACACCCTTCAGGGGGCCTCCGGGATGGGAACACTGAAGCTTTCTTT
CAIHPSGGLRDGNTEAFF
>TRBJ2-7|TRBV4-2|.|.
TGTGCCAGCAGCCAACAGAGGAATACTGCGAGCTCCTACGAGCAGTACTTC
CASSQQRNTASSYEQYF
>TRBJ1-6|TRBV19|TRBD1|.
TGTGCCAGTAGTAGTCCCGGGACAGGGCGCAATTCACCCCTCCACTTT
CASSSPGTGRNSPLHF
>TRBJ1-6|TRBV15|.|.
TGTGCCACCAGCAGAGATGTTGGCAGGGTTTATTCACCCCTCCACTTT
CATSRDVGRVYSPLHF
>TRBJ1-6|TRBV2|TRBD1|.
TGTGCCAGCAGGAGCCGGACAGGGAGAGACTCACCCCTCCACTTT
CASRSRTGRDSPLHF